Shown below are 20 T cell receptor beta chains from a single sample sequenced in a study of blood T cell repertoires in COVID-19. The data were produced by immunoSEQ multiplex PCR, yet TCRdb's version contains in-frame clones alone and is incomplete. Among some 490,000 clones listed, 75% to 90% were seen once. The sequenced material came from peripheral blood. Receptors originate from a human donor in a cohort sampled during active COVID-19.

This chain links TRBV12-3 or TRBV12-4 with TRBJ1-2; tentatively, D is TRBD1 (5 bases). Trimming removed 6 bases from V and 6 bases from J, with 11 bases in between. The CDR3 is made up of 12 amino acids. DNA for the CDR3: TGTGCCAGCAGCGGGGGTAATAATGGCTACACCTTC. Translating it yields CASSGGNNGYTF.

The rearrangement links TRBV9 to TRBJ2-7; TRBD2 matches 11 bases. The CDR3 runs 15 residues. The germline CDR1 and CDR2 sequences are SGDLS and YYNGEE. V trimming: 0 bases; J trimming: 7 bases; junction bases outside the gene matches: 6. CDR3 loop: CASSVGTSGSGEQYF. The CDR3 coding sequence is TGTGCCAGCAGCGTAGGCACTAGCGGGAGTGGGGAGCAGTACTTC.

The CDR3 reads CASRRGLSETQYF. In DNA form, the CDR3 reads TGTGCCAGCAGACGGGGGTTATCGGAGACCCAGTACTTC. The chain recombines TRBV6-5 with TRBJ2-5; possible D gene TRBD2, 6 bases. CDR3 length: 13 residues. Per germline, CDR1 MNHEY and CDR2 SVGAGI. The V and J ends lost 6 bases and 5 bases respectively, with 13 bases between them.

The rearrangement joins TRBV5-4 to TRBJ2-7; a weak D match, TRBD2 (5 bases). The CDR3 has 16 residues. The V and J ends lost 4 bases and 4 bases respectively, with 21 bases between them. CDR1 is SGHNT and CDR2 is YYREEE in the germline V gene (reference sequence). Written as DNA, the CDR3 is TGTGCCAGCAGCCCTCGGGGTAGGAATCGGGCTTACGAGCAGTACTTC. Translating it yields CASSPRGRNRAYEQYF.

The rearrangement joins TRBV2 to TRBJ2-1; a weak D match, TRBD1 (7 bases). CDR3 length: 15 amino acids. V shed 7 bases and J shed 4 bases, with 17 bases lying between them. Germline V gene data show CDR1 as SNHLY and CDR2 as FYNNEI. The CDR3 sequence is CASIRSQGGYNEQFF. The CDR3, as DNA: TGTGCCAGCATCAGAAGTCAGGGGGGTTACAATGAGCAGTTCTTC.

The CDR3 reads CASSFIGQGKGANVLTF. The CDR3 nucleotides read TGTGCCAGTAGTTTCATCGGACAGGGGAAGGGGGCCAACGTCCTGACTTTC. The J gene is TRBJ2-6, the V gene TRBV19; 9 bases align to TRBD1. The germline gives CDR1 LNHDA, CDR2 SQIVND (reference sequence). J was trimmed by 4 bases and V by 5 bases; bases with no gene match: 9. The CDR3 loop spans 17 amino acids.

The chain employs TRBV7-8 and TRBJ2-3; a weak D match, TRBD1 (6 bases). The CDR3 loop spans 15 amino acids. V lost 1 base and J lost 5, with 13 bases in between. Germline CDR1 is SGHVS and CDR2 is FQNEAQ. The CDR3: CASSLGTATQDTQYF. In DNA form, the CDR3 reads TGTGCCAGCAGCTTAGGGACAGCTACACAAGATACGCAGTATTTT.

This chain joins TRBV6-2 or TRBV6-3 and TRBJ2-2; 7 bases agree with TRBD2. Germline CDR1 reads MNHEY; CDR2 reads SVGEGT. V shed 2 bases and J 2 bases; nucleotides not matched to a gene: 8. The CDR3 has 17 amino acids. CDR3 coding DNA: TGTGCCAGCAGTTACCCCCGCGGGAGTGCTAACACCGGGGAGCTGTTTTTT. Its translation is CASSYPRGSANTGELFF.

The V gene is TRBV6-2 or TRBV6-3, the J gene TRBJ2-1; TRBD2 agrees at 10 bases. Losses at the gene ends were 4 bases for V and 5 bases for J; bases not matched to a gene: 14. The germline V gene encodes CDR1 MNHEY and CDR2 SVGEGT. CDR3 length: 18 residues. CDR3 amino acids: CASSFPPPTSGHHNEQFF. DNA of the CDR3: TGTGCCAGCAGTTTCCCACCCCCGACTAGCGGGCACCACAATGAGCAGTTCTTC.

The chain carries TRBV2 and TRBJ1-2, with D tentatively TRBD1 (5 bases). The CDR3 covers 15 residues. Trimming removed 2 bases from V and 1 base from J, with 11 bases in between. Germline V gene lookup returns CDR1 SNHLY and CDR2 FYNNEI. CDR3 sequence: CASSEQGLGNYGYTF. The CDR3 DNA is TGTGCCAGCAGTGAACAGGGATTGGGTAACTATGGCTACACCTTC.

The chain is built from TRBV25-1 and TRBJ1-2; weak D call: TRBD1 (5 bases). CDR1 and CDR2 from the germline V gene are MGHDK and SYGVNS. This CDR3 spans 14 amino acids. Trimming took off 5 bases at V and 0 bases at J, with 10 bases between the two ends. CDR3 coding DNA: TGTGCCAGCAGTCCTACAGGAGCTAACTATGGCTACACCTTC. This codes for CASSPTGANYGYTF.

The chain carries TRBV19 and TRBJ1-1; maybe TRBD1 (6 bases). Germline CDR1 reads LNHDA; CDR2 reads SQIVND (reference sequence). Trimming took 6 bases from V and 5 from J, leaving 16 bases between them. There are 14 residues in the CDR3. CDR3 residues: CASSLTGSWTEAFF. CDR3 coding DNA: TGTGCCAGTAGCCTAACAGGGAGTTGGACTGAAGCTTTCTTT.

This chain links TRBV3-1 (or the pseudogene TRBV3-2) with TRBJ1-4; 7 nucleotides agree with TRBD1. In germline, CDR1 is LGHDT, CDR2 YNNKEL (reference sequence). CDR3 size: 14 residues. Trimming removed 4 bases from V and 6 bases from J; junction bases left unmatched: 5. In DNA form, the CDR3 reads TGTGCCAGCAGCCTACGACAGGGCGATGAAAAACTGTTTTTT. It encodes CASSLRQGDEKLFF.

This chain links TRBV12-3 or TRBV12-4 with TRBJ1-2; a possible D gene is TRBD1 (5 bases). Trimming took 3 bases from V and 4 from J, leaving 9 bases between them. The CDR3 has 13 residues. CDR3: CASSLEQVYGYTF. The DNA for the CDR3 is TGTGCCAGCAGTTTGGAACAGGTCTATGGCTACACCTTC.

The sample holds one count of this clone. The CDR3 nucleotides are TGTGCCAGCAGCCAAGGTGTTAGCGGGAGTATCTACGAGCAGTACTTC. It is translated as CASSQGVSGSIYEQYF. The chain combines TRBV3-1 (or the pseudogene TRBV3-2) with TRBJ2-7; 9 bases are a match to TRBD2. This CDR3 is 16 amino acids long. Unmatched junction bases numbered 7, after V lost 1 base and J lost 3 bases. Germline lookup yields CDR1 LGHDT and CDR2 YNNKEL (reference sequence).

This chain links TRBV6-2 or TRBV6-3 with TRBJ1-2; 7 bases agree with TRBD1. The CDR3 totals 16 residues. V trimming: 0 bases; J trimming: 4 bases; junction bases outside the gene matches: 8. Germline loops: CDR1 MNHEY, CDR2 SVGEGT. The CDR3 is CASSYSSGRGTYGYTF. The CDR3 coding sequence is TGTGCCAGCAGTTACTCTAGCGGCAGGGGGACCTATGGCTACACCTTC.

The chain carries TRBV30 and TRBJ1-2; D remains ambiguous. Between the trimmed V and J ends, which lost 6 bases and 4 bases, there was a span of 12 bases. Germline V gene data show CDR1 as GTSNPN and CDR2 as SVGIG (reference sequence). This CDR3 comprises 12 residues. CDR3 protein: CACPRFGYGYTF. Written as DNA, the CDR3 is TGTGCCTGTCCTCGATTCGGCTATGGCTACACCTTC.

This clone was seen once. The rearrangement uses TRBV7-2 and TRBJ2-2; 8 bases line up with TRBD1. The CDR3 has 17 residues. V was clipped by 3 bases and J by 4 bases; unmatched bases: 10. Germline V lookup: CDR1 SGHTA, CDR2 FQGNSA. DNA for the CDR3: TGTGCCAGCAGCTTTCCAGGAGGGCAGGGGGCCACCGGGGAGCTGTTTTTT. Protein sequence: CASSFPGGQGATGELFF.

Concerning this clone itself: Mismatch with germline at one junction end may stem from a read error. This chain joins TRBV7-2 and TRBJ2-3; D may be TRBD2 (5 bases). The CDR3 length is 14 residues. CDR1 and CDR2 (germline): SGHTA, FQGNSA. CDR3: CASSSQDSVPSFHF. Here the CDR3 DNA reads TGTGCCAGCAGCTCTCAAGATAGTGTCCCTAGCTTCCATTTT.

This clone has only one observation. The V gene is TRBV29-1, the J gene TRBJ1-5; TRBD1 is a possible D gene (5 bases). The CDR3 totals 13 residues. The V gene lost 0 bases and the J gene lost 8 bases, with 11 bases spanning the gap. The germline gives CDR1 SQVTM, CDR2 ANQGSEA. The CDR3 spells CSVEDQRGKPQHF. DNA of the CDR3: TGCAGCGTTGAAGATCAGCGGGGGAAGCCCCAGCATTTT.